Listed here are 23 T cell receptor beta chains from one sample, sequenced in a study of neoadjuvant nivolumab and ipilimumab in lung cancer. Sequencing used immunoSEQ multiplex PCR; TCRdb keeps in-frame clones, though not all of them. Of 39,000 or so clones listed, 75% to 90% are singletons. Sample: peripheral blood, taken before neoadjuvant nivolumab, alone or with ipilimumab. All receptors derive from an adult with non-small cell lung cancer.

The rearrangement joins TRBV6-5 to TRBJ1-2, with TRBD1 matching over 8 bases. With 4 bases clipped from V and 1 base from J, the junction kept 5 bases outside the gene matches. The CDR3 is 15 residues long. CDR1 and CDR2 (germline): MNHEY, SVGAGI. CDR3 protein: CASSWGDRFNYGYTF. CDR3 DNA sequence: TGTGCCAGCAGTTGGGGGGACAGGTTTAACTATGGCTACACCTTC.

This chain uses TRBV27 with TRBJ2-3; TRBD2 agrees at 10 bases. Looked up from germline, CDR1 is MNHEY and CDR2 is SMNVEV (reference sequence). This CDR3 region has 16 residues. V shed 5 bases and J 3 bases; nucleotides not matched to a gene: 8. This chain's CDR3 is CASSPQPGLATDTQYF. For the CDR3, the DNA is TGTGCCAGCAGTCCTCAACCGGGACTAGCGACAGATACGCAGTATTTT.

This rearrangement joins TRBV25-1 to TRBJ2-7; D ambiguous. The CDR3 spans 14 residues. Trimming removed 4 bases at V and 5 bases at J, with 15 bases between. Germline CDR1 is MGHDK and CDR2 is SYGVNS. CDR3 nucleotides: TGTGCCAGCAGTGGTGGTCGGGCTTTCCACGAGCAGTACTTC. It specifies CASSGGRAFHEQYF.

CDR3: CASSSSSYEQYF. The CDR3 DNA is TGTGCCAGCAGCTCCAGCTCCTACGAGCAGTACTTC. The chain is built from TRBV11-1 and TRBJ2-7; D is uncertain. Germline V gene sequence: CDR1 SGHAT, CDR2 FQDESV (reference sequence). Trimming removed 4 bases at V and 0 bases at J, with 4 bases between. The CDR3 contains 12 residues.

The chain joins TRBV7-2 to TRBJ2-7; no clear D. The CDR3 spans 12 residues. V was cut by 1 base and J by 5 bases, with 6 bases left in between. Germline V gives CDR1 SGHTA, CDR2 FQGNSA. CDR3: CASSLEVHEQYF. CDR3 in DNA: TGTGCCAGCAGCTTAGAGGTCCACGAGCAGTACTTC.

The V gene is TRBV6-5, the J gene TRBJ2-7, with no clear D. The CDR3 contains 15 residues. Germline V gene data show CDR1 as MNHEY and CDR2 as SVGAGI. The germline V and J ends were trimmed by 3 bases and 3 bases, with 15 bases remaining between them. CDR3 sequence reads: CASSYSAQTDYEQYF. The CDR3 coding sequence is TGTGCCAGCAGTTATAGTGCGCAAACAGACTACGAGCAGTACTTC.

The chain combines TRBV4-1 with TRBJ2-7; no clear D gene. The CDR3 runs to 12 residues. CDR1 is MGHRA and CDR2 is YSYEKL in the germline V gene. V lost 3 bases and J 5 bases, leaving 8 bases between the germline ends. CDR3 amino acids: CASSQVTHEQYF. CDR3 coding DNA: TGCGCCAGCAGCCAGGTCACCCACGAGCAGTACTTC.

V gene TRBV27 combines with J gene TRBJ2-5; a possible D gene is TRBD1 (6 bases). The CDR3 runs to 12 residues. Trimming shortened V by 2 bases and J by 8 bases, and 9 bases separated the two germline ends. From germline, CDR1 is MNHEY and CDR2 SMNVEV (reference sequence). The CDR3 nucleotides read TGTGCCAGCAGTTTACCGGACAGCACCCAGTACTTC. Protein: CASSLPDSTQYF.

The chain is built from TRBV9 and TRBJ2-1, with D perhaps TRBD1 (5 bases). The CDR3 is made up of 16 amino acids. CDR1 is SGDLS, CDR2 YYNGEE, per germline. The V end was cut by 4 bases, the J end by 0 bases, with 14 bases between. The CDR3 is CASSLTVPGSYNEQFF. The CDR3 DNA follows: TGTGCCAGCAGCCTGACAGTCCCGGGCTCCTACAATGAGCAGTTCTTC.

This clone was picked up a small number of times. The chain employs TRBV19 and TRBJ2-1; D unresolved. CDR1 is LNHDA and CDR2 is SQIVND in the germline V gene (reference sequence). CDR3 length: 12 amino acids. V lost 0 bases to trimming and J lost 9 bases, with 6 bases between them. CDR3 amino acids: CASSIELGEQFF. The CDR3 DNA reads TGTGCCAGTAGTATAGAGTTGGGTGAGCAGTTCTTC. Together with reference TRBV19 and TRBJ2-1, the CDR3 gives the full variable domain: DGGITQSPKYLFRKEGQNVTLSCEQNLNHDAMYWYRQDPGQGLRLIYYSQIVNDFQKGDIAEGYSVSREKKESFPLTVTSAQKNPTAFYLCASSIELGEQFFGPGTRLTVL.

This chain connects TRBV13 to TRBJ1-4, with D uncertain. The length of the CDR3 is 14 residues. Germline CDR1 and CDR2: PRHDT and FYEKMQ (reference sequence). Trimming pared 1 base from V and 3 bases from J, leaving 6 bases between. The CDR3 is CASSLDRSNEKLFF. CDR3 nucleotides: TGTGCCAGCAGCTTAGACAGATCTAATGAAAAACTGTTTTTT.

J is TRBJ1-1 and V is TRBV6-1, with TRBD1 matching over 7 bases. With 2 bases clipped from V and 8 bases from J, the junction kept 8 bases outside the gene matches. Germline CDR1 and CDR2: MNHNS and SASEGT. The CDR3 has 14 residues. The CDR3 nucleotides read TGTGCCAGCAGTGAACATATGACAGGGTTCGAAGCTTTCTTT. Encoded protein: CASSEHMTGFEAFF.

The chain is built from TRBV10-2 and TRBJ2-7; 11 bases map to TRBD2. V gave up 2 bases and J gave up 2 bases; unmatched junction bases: 11. Germline assignment: CDR1 WSHSY and CDR2 SAAADI. The CDR3 totals 18 residues. DNA of the CDR3: TGCGCCAGCAGTGAGGGGAGGCTAGCGGGAGGCCCTGCCTACGAGCAGTACTTC. Its protein product is CASSEGRLAGGPAYEQYF.

This chain connects TRBV11-3 to TRBJ2-7; 10 positions match TRBD1. The CDR3 has 15 residues. The V segment lost 1 base and the J segment 3 bases; nucleotides outside the gene matches: 3. Germline V gives CDR1 SGHNT, CDR2 YENEEA. The CDR3 DNA is TGTGCCAGCAGCTTAGGGACAGGGGGTGACTACGAGCAGTACTTC. As protein: CASSLGTGGDYEQYF.

The chain is built from TRBV5-1 and TRBJ1-1; D is possibly TRBD1 (5 bases). Trimming removed 4 bases from V and 0 bases from J, with 19 bases in between. The CDR3 is made up of 17 amino acids. CDR1 is SGHRS, CDR2 YFSETQ, per germline. The CDR3 nucleotides read TGCGCCAGCAGCACCCGTCCACCGACAGACTTGAACACTGAAGCTTTCTTT. Residues: CASSTRPPTDLNTEAFF.

V and J are TRBV7-9 and TRBJ2-5; 8 bases are a match to TRBD2. The V segment lost 5 bases and the J segment 3 bases; nucleotides outside the gene matches: 14. The CDR3 covers 17 residues. Germline values: CDR1 SEHNR, CDR2 FQNEAQ (reference sequence). The CDR3 bases are TGTGCCAGCAGCCCTCGTCGTAGCGGGGCTCTCGAAGAGACCCAGTACTTC. The encoded protein is CASSPRRSGALEETQYF.

Written as DNA, the CDR3 is TGTGCCTGGAGGGAAGACAGATCCTACGAGCAGTACTTC. The encoded protein is CAWREDRSYEQYF. The chain couples TRBV30 to TRBJ2-7, with TRBD1 as a possible D gene (5 bases). This CDR3 has 13 amino acids. Trimming removed 3 bases from V and 1 base from J, with 10 bases in between. Germline V gives CDR1 GTSNPN, CDR2 SVGIG (reference sequence).

The table lists this clone with a few counts. The chain has TRBV9 and TRBJ2-7; 7 bases match TRBD2. Germline V gene lookup returns CDR1 SGDLS and CDR2 YYNGEE. The V gene end was trimmed by 3 bases and the J gene end by 5 bases; junction bases not matched to a gene: 11. The CDR3 spans 15 residues. The DNA of the CDR3 is TGTGCCAGCAGCGGCCCGGGGACTACGACGCACGAGCAGTACTTC. Translating it yields CASSGPGTTTHEQYF.

The chain joins TRBV6-6 to TRBJ2-7; TRBD1 aligns across 9 bases. Trimming removed 9 bases from V and 3 bases from J; junction bases left unmatched: 6. Germline-derived CDR1 and CDR2 are MNHNY and SVGAGI (reference sequence). The CDR3 sequence is 13 residues long. CDR3 in amino acids: CARLPGQGYEQYF. The CDR3 DNA reads TGTGCCAGGCTCCCGGGACAGGGCTACGAGCAGTACTTC.

The rearrangement joins TRBV5-4 to TRBJ2-6, with 7 nucleotides matching TRBD1. CDR3 length: 16 amino acids. J was trimmed by 0 bases and V by 4 bases; bases with no gene match: 4. The germline V gene has CDR1 SGHNT and CDR2 YYREEE (reference sequence). CDR3 DNA: TGTGCCAGCAGCCTCGGGACAGTCTCTGGGGCCAACGTCCTGACTTTC. As protein: CASSLGTVSGANVLTF.

This chain connects TRBV2 to TRBJ2-7, with 11 bases that match TRBD1. The J segment lost 2 bases and the V segment lost 8 bases, leaving 17 bases of the junction unmatched. Germline CDR1 is SNHLY and CDR2 is FYNNEI. The CDR3 is 18 amino acids. The CDR3 is CASEDRGLSEGGAYEQYF. In DNA, the CDR3 is TGTGCCAGCGAGGACAGGGGGCTTTCAGAGGGAGGGGCCTACGAGCAGTACTTC.

The CDR3 coding sequence is TGTGCCAGCAGTTCCTCGGGACAGAACTCCTACGAGCAGTACTTC. This encodes CASSSSGQNSYEQYF. The rearrangement links TRBV27 to TRBJ2-7, with TRBD1 identical over 7 bases. The V segment lost 4 bases and the J segment 0 bases; nucleotides outside the gene matches: 6. This CDR3 spans 15 amino acids. Germline CDR1 reads MNHEY; CDR2 reads SMNVEV (reference sequence).

This clone has just one count. The gene calls are TRBV7-6 and TRBJ2-2; 9 bases are a match to TRBD1. Germline CDR1 reads SGHVS; CDR2 reads FNYEAQ. After removal of 5 bases from V and 2 bases from J, the junction contained 3 bases not matched to a gene. The CDR3 extends over 15 amino acids. CDR3 sequence: CASSPGQGNTGELFF. The CDR3 nucleotides are TGTGCCAGCAGCCCGGGACAGGGTAACACCGGGGAGCTGTTTTTT. The variable domain in full, with the rest retrieved from reference TRBV7-6 and TRBJ2-2, is GAGVSQSPRYKVTKRGQDVALRCDPISGHVSLYWYRQALGQGPEFLTYFNYEAQQDKSGLPNDRFSAERPEGSISTLTIQRTEQRDSAMYRCASSPGQGNTGELFFGEGSRLTVL.